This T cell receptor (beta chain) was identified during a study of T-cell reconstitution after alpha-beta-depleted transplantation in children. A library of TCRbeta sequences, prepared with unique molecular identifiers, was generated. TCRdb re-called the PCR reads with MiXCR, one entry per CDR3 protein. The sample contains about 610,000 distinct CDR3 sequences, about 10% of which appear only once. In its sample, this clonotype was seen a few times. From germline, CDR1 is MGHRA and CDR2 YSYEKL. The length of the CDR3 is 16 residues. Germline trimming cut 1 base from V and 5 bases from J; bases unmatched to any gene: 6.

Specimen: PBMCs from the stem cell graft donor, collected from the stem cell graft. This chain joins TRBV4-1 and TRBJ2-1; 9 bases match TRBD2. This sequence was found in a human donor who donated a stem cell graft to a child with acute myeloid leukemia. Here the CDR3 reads CASSQVAGARNNEQFF. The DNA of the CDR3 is TGCGCCAGCAGCCAAGTAGCGGGAGCCCGTAACAATGAGCAGTTCTTC.